The rows below give T cell receptor beta chains drawn from one sample of a study of T cell repertoires in cytomegalovirus infection. MiXCR, applied by TCRdb to the reads, yields one record per CDR3 protein. The sample shows more than 150,000 distinct CDR3 sequences, 23% of them seen only once. The sequenced sample consisted of PBMCs. These receptor sequences come from a human donor in good health (CMV status not recorded). Some clones in this sample may be carry-over from other donors' samples. Both conserved end residues are part of each CDR3. A D gene is named only where the DNA matches it firmly. A row's size may be missing; if present it is once, few, many or a size class.

d_call	v_call	clone_size	j_call	cdr3_aa	cdr3_nt
-	TRBV7-2	-	TRBJ2-2	CASSLEASNTGEMFF	TGTGCCAGCAGCTTAGAGGCATCGAACACCGGGGAGATGTTTTTT
TRBD2	TRBV20-1	-	TRBJ2-7	CSALTPSGSSYEQYF	TGCAGTGCACTAACACCTAGCGGGAGTTCGTACGAGCAGTACTTC
-	TRBV7-4	-	TRBJ2-3	CASSLGETATDTLYF	TGTGCCAGCAGCTTAGGGGAAACGGCGACAGATACGCTGTATTTT
-	TRBV7-9	few	TRBJ1-1	CASSATPGAFF	TGTGCCAGCAGCGCGACCCCCGGAGCTTTCTTT
-	TRBV28	few	TRBJ1-1	CASSLRYSEAFF	TGTGCCAGCAGTTTACGGTATTCTGAAGCTTTCTTT
-	TRBV28	few	TRBJ2-4	CASSFAGRNIQYF	TGTGCCAGCAGTTTTGCAGGGAGAAACATTCAGTACTTC
-	TRBV5-1	-	TRBJ2-5	CASSLNGGRETQYF	TGCGCCAGCAGCTTGAATGGGGGTAGGGAGACCCAGTACTTC
-	TRBV7-7	few	TRBJ2-5	CASSSPNAGRETQYF	TGTGCTAGCAGCTCTCCAAATGCAGGGAGGGAGACCCAGTACTTC
-	TRBV6-2/TRBV6-3	many	TRBJ1-2	CASSNPPGGYTF	TGTGCCAGCAGTAATCCACCCGGCGGCTACACCTTC
TRBD2	TRBV15	few	TRBJ2-7	CATSKSGGAVYEQYF	TGTGCCACCAGCAAGAGCGGGGGGGCCGTTTACGAGCAGTACTTC
-	TRBV11-2	few	TRBJ2-1	CASSLRQGGTYNEQFF	TGTGCCAGCAGCTTACGGCAGGGGGGCACCTACAATGAGCAGTTCTTC
TRBD1	TRBV30	-	TRBJ2-5	CAWSVLDRGGTQYF	TGTGCCTGGAGTGTCCTAGACAGGGGAGGGACCCAGTACTTC
TRBD2	TRBV6-2/TRBV6-3	few	TRBJ2-1	CASSYLTSGVYNEQFF	TGTGCCAGCAGTTACCTGACTAGCGGGGTATACAATGAGCAGTTCTTC
-	TRBV6-1	few	TRBJ1-2	CASSEGRGGYTF	TGTGCCAGCAGTGAAGGAAGGGGTGGCTACACCTTC
TRBD1	TRBV7-9	many	TRBJ1-2	CASSFSRQGRDSYTF	TGTGCCAGCAGCTTTTCCCGACAGGGCCGCGATAGCTACACCTTC
-	TRBV7-8	few	TRBJ2-7	CASSLSSLAQYF	TGTGCCAGCAGCTTAAGTAGTCTAGCCCAGTACTTC
-	TRBV29-1	few	TRBJ2-7	CSVEDVGHARGEQYF	TGCAGCGTTGAAGATGTGGGGCACGCTCGGGGCGAGCAGTACTTC
-	TRBV5-6	few	TRBJ2-7	CASSLFLYAYEQYF	TGTGCCAGCAGCTTATTCCTCTATGCCTACGAGCAGTACTTC
TRBD2	TRBV30	few	TRBJ2-1	CAWRRAGGPYEQFF	TGTGCCTGGCGTCGAGCGGGGGGGCCGTATGAGCAGTTCTTC
-	TRBV7-9	few	TRBJ1-4	CASSLWLNRDNEKLFF	TGTGCCAGCAGCTTATGGCTAAACAGGGATAATGAAAAACTGTTTTTT
-	TRBV6-4	few	TRBJ1-1	CASSALMNTEAFF	TGTGCCAGCAGTGCTCTAATGAACACTGAAGCTTTCTTT
TRBD2	TRBV7-3	few	TRBJ2-1	CASSLRLAGYNEQFF	TGTGCCAGCAGCTTAAGGCTAGCGGGGTACAATGAGCAGTTCTTC
TRBD2	TRBV28	-	TRBJ2-7	CASTSLAGIAYEQYF	TGTGCCAGCACTTCGTTAGCGGGAATCGCCTACGAGCAGTACTTC
-	TRBV7-3	many	TRBJ2-1	CASSLSPSDEQFF	TGTGCCAGCAGCTTAAGCCCTAGCGATGAGCAGTTCTTC
TRBD2	TRBV19	-	TRBJ2-4	CASSDPSGLAKNIQYF	TGTGCCAGTAGCGATCCTAGCGGTCTAGCCAAAAACATTCAGTACTTC
-	TRBV12-3/TRBV12-4	-	TRBJ1-1	CASSLTGRAFF	TGTGCCAGCAGTTTAACAGGGCGAGCTTTCTTT
-	TRBV28	few	TRBJ2-4	CASSADAQGKNIQYF	TGTGCCAGCAGTGCGGACGCCCAGGGCAAAAACATTCAGTACTTC
-	TRBV28	many	TRBJ2-5	CASRFWGEETQYF	TGTGCCAGCAGATTTTGGGGCGAAGAGACCCAGTACTTC
-	TRBV6-6	-	TRBJ1-5	CASRPTHGQPQHF	TGTGCCAGCAGGCCGACCCATGGACAGCCCCAGCATTTT
-	TRBV7-8	-	TRBJ2-1	CASSSRVGGTGYNEQFF	TGTGCCAGCAGCTCACGGGTAGGGGGGACTGGGTACAATGAGCAGTTCTTC
TRBD2	TRBV6-2/TRBV6-3	-	TRBJ2-7	CASSSWLAGVAGEQYF	TGTGCCAGCAGTTCCTGGCTAGCGGGAGTAGCAGGCGAGCAGTACTTC
TRBD1	TRBV11-2	few	TRBJ2-2	CASSSIRTGGRGELFF	TGTGCCAGCAGCTCCATCCGGACAGGGGGGCGCGGGGAGCTGTTTTTT
TRBD1	TRBV20-1	few	TRBJ1-4	CSAPDRLNEKLFF	TGCAGTGCGCCGGACAGGCTTAATGAAAAACTGTTTTTT
TRBD1	TRBV7-2	-	TRBJ1-2	CACSKGGQGSYGYTF	TGTGCCTGCAGCAAAGGGGGACAGGGGTCCTATGGCTACACCTTC
-	TRBV14	-	TRBJ1-3	CASSQTIPGNTIYF	TGTGCCAGCAGCCAAACCATCCCTGGAAACACCATATATTTT
-	TRBV28	-	TRBJ1-6	CASSWVGALPREGGSPLHF	TGTGCCAGCAGTTGGGTGGGGGCCCTTCCTCGTGAGGGTGGATCACCCCTCCACTTT
-	TRBV12-3/TRBV12-4	-	TRBJ1-1	CASSSGSANTEAFF	TGTGCCAGCAGTTCAGGGTCGGCGAACACTGAAGCTTTCTTT
-	TRBV10-3	-	TRBJ1-3	CAIMTSGNTIYF	TGTGCCATCATGACCTCTGGAAACACCATATATTTT
TRBD2	TRBV7-2	many	TRBJ2-7	CASSLGTKTYEQYF	TGTGCCAGCAGTCTGGGGACTAAGACCTACGAGCAGTACTTC
TRBD2	TRBV30	-	TRBJ2-2	CAWIWREKAYTGGLFF	TGTGCCTGGATCTGGCGGGAGAAAGCTTACACCGGGGGGCTGTTTTTT
-	TRBV5-6	-	TRBJ2-7	CASSPDSWGEQYF	TGTGCCAGCAGCCCGGACAGCTGGGGCGAGCAGTACTTC
-	TRBV28	-	TRBJ1-1	CASRETHAELEAFF	TGTGCCAGCAGAGAGACCCATGCGGAGCTTGAAGCTTTCTTT